The 19 T cell receptor beta chains given below trace back to one sample, sequenced in a study of blood T cell repertoires in COVID-19. TCRdb's table, derived via immunoSEQ multiplex PCR, lists solely in-frame clones and lacks some. Found here are approximately 330,000 clones, roughly 87% of them singletons; the top ten hold 9.5% to 10%. The sequenced sample consisted of peripheral blood. The origin of the receptors is a man aged 25-45 years with COVID-19, enrolled during active disease.

The V gene is TRBV6-5, the J gene TRBJ1-1; TRBD1 agrees at 8 bases. From germline, CDR1 is MNHEY and CDR2 SVGAGI. With V trimmed by 1 base and J by 4 bases, 8 bases remained unmatched. The CDR3 has 16 amino acids. CDR3 nucleotides: TGTGCCAGCAGTTACTTCGCGACAGGGGTGAGCACTGAAGCTTTCTTT. It yields the protein CASSYFATGVSTEAFF.

CDR3 coding DNA: TGTGCCACCAGCAGAGTGGCCGCAACGGGTGAAGCTTTCTTT. This translates into CATSRVAATGEAFF. The chain carries TRBV15 and TRBJ1-1; D remains ambiguous. Per the germline V gene, CDR1 is LNHNV and CDR2 is YYDKDF (reference sequence). Trimming left V 1 base short and J 7 bases short, with 13 bases between. This CDR3 is built from 14 residues.

The V call is TRBV5-6, the J call TRBJ2-3, with 8 bases identical to TRBD2. The germline V gene has CDR1 SGHDT and CDR2 YYEEEE. The CDR3 is 17 residues long. V was pared by 1 base and J by 6 bases, with 13 bases of the junction left unmatched. In DNA, the CDR3 is TGTGCCAGCAGCTTGTATAGTGGCGGGAGGCCCTCGGATACGCAGTATTTT. This codes for CASSLYSGGRPSDTQYF.

CDR3 region: CASSLLNTRLNTEAFF. The DNA for the CDR3 is TGTGCCAGCAGTCTCCTGAATACAAGATTAAACACTGAAGCTTTCTTT. V and J are TRBV2 and TRBJ1-1, with no clear D. The germline V gene encodes CDR1 SNHLY and CDR2 FYNNEI. The ends were cut back, 5 bases at V and 2 bases at J, with 18 bases in the middle. This CDR3 has 16 residues.

CDR3 in amino acids: CASSQDARDYEQYF. DNA of the CDR3: TGTGCCAGCAGCCAAGATGCGAGGGACTACGAGCAGTACTTC. The rearrangement joins TRBV4-2 to TRBJ2-7, with D possibly matching TRBD2 (5 bases). The V gene's germline CDR1 is LGHNA and CDR2 YNFKEQ. The CDR3 spans 14 residues. V was pared by 0 bases and J by 3 bases, with 9 bases between.

The chain has TRBV28 and TRBJ1-3, with D perhaps matching TRBD1 (6 bases). CDR1 is MDHEN and CDR2 is SYDVKM in the germline V gene. The CDR3 contains 15 residues. V was pared by 6 bases and J by 8 bases, with 20 bases between. This CDR3 reads CASSPYGRGEYTIYF. The CDR3 DNA reads as TGTGCCAGCAGCCCTTATGGGAGGGGGGAGTACACCATATATTTT. The full variable domain, its missing parts supplied by reference TRBV28 and TRBJ1-3, is DVKVTQSSRYLVKRTGEKVFLECVQDMDHENMFWYRQDPGLGLRLIYFSYDVKMKEKGDIPEGYSVSREKKERFSLILESASTNQTSMYLCASSPYGRGEYTIYFGEGSWLTVV.

The chain links TRBV29-1 to TRBJ2-7; 9 bases align to TRBD1. The trim removed 7 bases at V and 7 bases at J, leaving 14 bases unmatched. The CDR3 covers 14 residues. The V gene's germline CDR1 is SQVTM and CDR2 ANQGSEA. The chain's CDR3 is CSALNPQGAGEQYF. CDR3 coding DNA: TGCAGCGCGCTCAACCCACAGGGGGCGGGGGAGCAGTACTTC.

The rearrangement joins TRBV9 to TRBJ1-6; unclear D gene. The germline V gene encodes CDR1 SGDLS and CDR2 YYNGEE. The CDR3 length is 16 residues. With 0 bases removed from V and 3 bases from J, the gap between germline ends came to 10 bases. The CDR3 DNA sequence: TGTGCCAGCAGCGTAGGAGGATTCCTCTATAATTCACCCCTCCACTTT. Protein product: CASSVGGFLYNSPLHF.

V and J are TRBV5-1 and TRBJ2-1; 7 bases are shared with TRBD2. The CDR3 loop spans 17 amino acids. With V trimmed by 4 bases and J by 4 bases, 14 bases remained unmatched. Germline loops: CDR1 SGHRS, CDR2 YFSETQ. CDR3: CASSLGLAVGSYNEQFF. Here the CDR3 DNA reads TGCGCCAGCAGCCTCGGGCTAGCGGTCGGTTCGTACAATGAGCAGTTCTTC.

A few counts support this clone. The chain has TRBV4-2 and TRBJ2-2; TRBD2 is a possible D gene (7 bases). The CDR3 contains 18 residues. Germline V gene data show CDR1 as LGHNA and CDR2 as YNFKEQ. Deletions cut 2 bases from V and 2 bases from J, with 18 bases between. DNA for the CDR3: TGTGCCAGCAGCCAATATGGGTACAGGGAGGGTAACACCGGGGAGCTGTTTTTT. This translates into CASSQYGYREGNTGELFF.

V is TRBV7-2 and J is TRBJ2-7; TRBD2 matches at 11 bases. The junction had 11 bases not matched to a gene; V was cut back by 5 bases and J by 2 bases. Germline V gene data show CDR1 as SGHTA and CDR2 as FQGNSA. This CDR3 has 17 residues. The CDR3 region is CASSLETSGSLAYEQYF. For the CDR3, the DNA is TGTGCCAGCAGCCTAGAAACTAGCGGGAGTCTGGCCTACGAGCAGTACTTC.

The rearrangement joins TRBV6-6 to TRBJ2-1; D ambiguous. The CDR3 is 14 amino acids. Trimming took 4 bases from V and 4 from J, leaving 11 bases between them. Germline V gene sequence: CDR1 MNHNY, CDR2 SVGAGI (reference sequence). CDR3 region: CASSWPPSYNEQFF. The CDR3 DNA follows: TGTGCCAGCAGTTGGCCCCCAAGTTACAATGAGCAGTTCTTC.

This clone was seen a few times. Other nucleotide sequences from this sample produce the same CDR3. The gene calls are TRBV7-3 and TRBJ1-1; D may be TRBD1 (5 bases). This CDR3 is built from 13 residues. The germline V and J ends were trimmed by 2 bases and 4 bases, with 8 bases remaining between them. Germline assignment: CDR1 SGHTA and CDR2 FQGTGA. CDR3 residues: CASSLSGGTEAFF. The CDR3 coding sequence is TGTGCCAGCAGCTTATCCGGGGGCACTGAAGCTTTCTTT.

The sample holds one count of this clone. The chain employs TRBV6-5 and TRBJ1-1; D gene ambiguous. This CDR3 is 11 amino acids long. V was shortened by 2 bases and J by 11 bases, with 9 bases between the two germline ends. Germline values: CDR1 MNHEY, CDR2 SVGAGI. CDR3 nucleotide sequence: TGTGCCAGCAGTTACGGGAGAAAGGCTTTCTTT. Amino acids: CASSYGRKAFF.

The chain joins TRBV2 to TRBJ2-7; 10 positions agree with TRBD1. Germline CDR1 and CDR2: SNHLY and FYNNEI. This CDR3 comprises 13 residues. V gave up 8 bases and J gave up 3 bases; unmatched junction bases: 4. The CDR3 is CASVRDRGYEQYF. CDR3 nucleotides: TGTGCCAGCGTAAGGGACAGGGGCTACGAGCAGTACTTC.

This chain links TRBV30 with TRBJ2-6; D is perhaps TRBD1 (6 bases). Trimming cost V 5 bases and J 4 bases, with 15 bases left between them. This CDR3 is built from 15 residues. Germline V gene sequence: CDR1 GTSNPN, CDR2 SVGIG (reference sequence). CDR3 sequence reads: CAWVYYRAGANVLTF. CDR3 nucleotide sequence: TGTGCCTGGGTGTATTACAGGGCCGGGGCCAACGTCCTGACTTTC.

The chain uses TRBV11-1 and TRBJ2-1; 10 bases align to TRBD1. Germline V lookup: CDR1 SGHAT, CDR2 FQDESV (reference sequence). The CDR3 runs to 16 residues. V was pared by 6 bases and J by 3 bases, with 8 bases of the junction left unmatched. As DNA, the CDR3 is TGTGCCAGCAGACACAGGGACAGGGGATTCTACAATGAGCAGTTCTTC. It translates to CASRHRDRGFYNEQFF.

The chain carries TRBV7-2 and TRBJ2-7; 8 bases are shared with TRBD2. Per the germline V gene, CDR1 is SGHTA and CDR2 is FQGNSA. The CDR3 is made up of 16 amino acids. The V segment lost 4 bases and the J segment 0 bases; nucleotides outside the gene matches: 8. CDR3 nucleotides: TGTGCCAGCAGCTCCCAGTCGGGGGGGCACTCCTACGAGCAGTACTTC. Residues: CASSSQSGGHSYEQYF.

This clone was seen just once. This chain uses TRBV5-1 with TRBJ2-2, with 12 positions matching TRBD2. The ends lost 3 bases at V and 4 bases at J; junction bases unmatched: 7. CDR1 is SGHRS, CDR2 YFSETQ, per germline. CDR3 size: 17 residues. The CDR3 bases are TGCGCCAGCAGCTCGCCCCCTAGCGGGAGGGGCACCGGGGAGCTGTTTTTT. It yields the protein CASSSPPSGRGTGELFF.